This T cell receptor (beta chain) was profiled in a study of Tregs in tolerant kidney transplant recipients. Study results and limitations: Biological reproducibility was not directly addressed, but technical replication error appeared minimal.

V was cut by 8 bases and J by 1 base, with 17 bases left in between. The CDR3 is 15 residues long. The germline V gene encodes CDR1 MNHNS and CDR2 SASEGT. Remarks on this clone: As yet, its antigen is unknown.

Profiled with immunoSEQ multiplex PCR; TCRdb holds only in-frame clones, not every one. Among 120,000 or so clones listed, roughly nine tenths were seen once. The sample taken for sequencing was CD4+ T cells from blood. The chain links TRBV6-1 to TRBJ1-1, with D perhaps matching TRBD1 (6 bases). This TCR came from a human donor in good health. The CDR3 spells CASPQDSQQNTEAFF. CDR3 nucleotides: TGTGCCAGCCCACAGGACAGCCAACAGAACACTGAAGCTTTCTTT.